A single sample gave rise to the 13 T cell receptor beta chains below, sequenced in a study of CD8+CD57+ T cells in acquired aplastic anemia listed by TCRdb under 2018. Patients chosen for sequencing had shown expansion of CD8+CD57+ cells by flow cytometry. Instrument used: Illumina HiSeq 2000. Genomic DNA was used as template for profiling of TCR beta VDJ combinations and CDR3 sequences. Clones were called with MiXCR by TCRdb after fastp trimmed the public reads at Q25, and only in-frame beta chains were retained. Entries are consolidated by CDR3 protein sequence, retaining the most common genes and DNA. This sample holds under 250,000 distinct CDR3 sequences; around 45% were observed only once. Roughly 8% of the sample lies in the top ten. The specimen sequenced was sorted CD4+, CD8+, or CD8+CD57+ T cells (not recorded which) from PBMCs. Receptor source: a human donor with aplastic anemia.

This chain links TRBV19 with TRBJ1-5; 9 bases line up with TRBD1. The V gene end was trimmed by 7 bases and the J gene end by 6 bases; junction bases not matched to a gene: 13. The germline V gene encodes CDR1 LNHDA and CDR2 SQIVND (reference sequence). There are 16 residues in the CDR3. The CDR3 here is CASKGTWTGVGQPQHF. The CDR3 DNA is TGTGCCAGTAAGGGCACCTGGACAGGGGTGGGTCAGCCCCAGCATTTT. Filled out from reference TRBV19 and TRBJ1-5, the complete variable domain reads DGGITQSPKYLFRKEGQNVTLSCEQNLNHDAMYWYRQDPGQGLRLIYYSQIVNDFQKGDIAEGYSVSREKKESFPLTVTSAQKNPTAFYLCASKGTWTGVGQPQHFGDGTRLSIL.

This clonotype has a count of ten or more. The chain couples TRBV20-1 to TRBJ2-7, with 7 positions matching TRBD1. The CDR3 spans 14 residues. CDR1 DFQATT and CDR2 SNEGSKA come from the germline V gene (reference sequence). Trimming took 3 bases from V and 4 from J; bases not matched to a gene: 9. This CDR3 is CSARLTGNVYEQYF. The DNA of the CDR3 is TGCAGTGCTAGGCTGACAGGGAATGTTTACGAGCAGTACTTC.

As concerns this clonotype: A read error may account for a junction end that differs from germline. The chain combines TRBV7-2 with TRBJ1-6; D not resolved. CDR3 length: 17 residues. Per germline, CDR1 SGHTA and CDR2 FQGNSA. Written as DNA, the CDR3 is TGTGCCAGCAGCTTAGTAGTCGGGGAGGCATATAATTCACTCCTCCACTTT. Translated, it gives CASSLVVGEAYNSLLHF.

In its sample, this clonotype was seen a few times. This chain connects TRBV25-1 to TRBJ1-2; D is perhaps TRBD1 (5 bases). V was shortened by 1 base and J by 4 bases, with 16 bases between the two germline ends. Germline CDR1 and CDR2: MGHDK and SYGVNS. The CDR3 runs 16 residues. The CDR3, as DNA: TGTGCCAGCAGTGAATTGTCGGGGACGGGAATCTATGGCTACACCTTC. It specifies CASSELSGTGIYGYTF.

This clonotype turned up a few times. The genes are TRBV6-2 or TRBV6-3 and TRBJ2-7; TRBD1 aligns across 10 bases. Trimming removed 2 bases from V and 4 bases from J; junction bases left unmatched: 2. Germline V lookup: CDR1 MNHEY, CDR2 SVGEGT. The CDR3 consists of 14 residues. In DNA form, the CDR3 reads TGTGCCAGCAGTTACGGGACAGGGGTGTACGAGCAGTACTTC. Protein: CASSYGTGVYEQYF.

This clonotype was picked up a small number of times. Possible read error: a much larger clone is one base away. This rearrangement joins TRBV7-8 to TRBJ2-7; D remains unclear. The germline gives CDR1 SGHVS, CDR2 FQNEAQ. The CDR3 extends over 15 amino acids. Trimming stripped 1 base from V and 7 bases from J, with 17 bases between. CDR3 in DNA: TGTGCCAGCAGCTTAGGAAGATTGTCCTACAATGAGCAGTACTTC. It translates to CASSLGRLSYNEQYF.

The chain couples TRBV29-1 to TRBJ1-2; 12 nucleotides line up with TRBD1. Per germline, CDR1 SQVTM and CDR2 ANQGSEA. CDR3 length: 16 amino acids. The V and J ends lost 4 bases and 4 bases, in that order; junction bases with no gene match: 10. CDR3 region: CSVGGGTGGTTYGYTF. CDR3 nucleotide sequence: TGCAGCGTTGGGGGCGGGACAGGGGGCACGACCTATGGCTACACCTTC.

This clonotype was seen repeatedly, ten times or more. The rearrangement uses TRBV12-3 or TRBV12-4 and TRBJ1-2, with TRBD1 matching 8 bases. The CDR3 is 13 residues long. V dropped 5 bases and J dropped 6; count of bases not matched to a gene: 5. Here the CDR3 DNA reads TGTGCCAGCAGTAGCAGGGGGCCGGATGGCTACACCTTC. This sequence encodes CASSSRGPDGYTF.

The sample holds many counts of this clonotype. The chain joins TRBV7-9 to TRBJ1-1; unclear D gene. The CDR3 contains 14 residues. V was cut by 6 bases and J by 0 bases, with 11 bases left in between. Germline CDR1 and CDR2: SEHNR and FQNEAQ (reference sequence). The CDR3 DNA is TGTGCCAGCAGTGCGCGGGTATTGAACACTGAAGCTTTCTTT. It encodes CASSARVLNTEAFF.

The rearrangement links TRBV9 to TRBJ2-7, with 10 positions matching TRBD1. The CDR3 consists of 13 residues. Germline V lookup: CDR1 SGDLS, CDR2 YYNGEE. With 8 bases clipped from V and 5 bases from J, the junction kept 7 bases outside the gene matches. The CDR3 sequence is CASTGQGNHEQYF. CDR3 DNA: TGTGCCAGTACGGGACAGGGGAACCACGAGCAGTACTTC.

Concerning this clonotype: A read error may explain this, as a much larger clone is one base away. The rearrangement uses TRBV5-5 and TRBJ2-7; D is uncertain. Trimming removed 4 bases at V and 0 bases at J, with 14 bases between. CDR1 and CDR2 from the germline V gene are SGHKS and YYEKEE (reference sequence). This CDR3 has 15 amino acids. CDR3 in DNA: TGTGCCAGCAGCGCCCTTGCAGTTCCCTCCTACGAGCAGTACTTC. It codes for CASSALAVPSYEQYF. Full variable domain (remainder filled in from reference TRBV5-5 and TRBJ2-7): DAGVTQSPTHLIKTRGQQVTLRCSPISGHKSVSWYQQVLGQGPQFIFQYYEKEERGRGNFPDRFSARQFPNYSSELNVNALLLGDSALYLCASSALAVPSYEQYFGPGTRLTVT.

This clonotype appeared many times. The J gene is TRBJ1-5, the V gene TRBV6-2 or TRBV6-3; the D gene is possibly TRBD1 (5 bases). The CDR3 is 11 amino acids. Germline V lookup: CDR1 MNHEY, CDR2 SVGEGT. Trimming left V 6 bases short and J 12 bases short, with 12 bases between. The CDR3 spells CASRTGGIQHF. The CDR3 nucleotides read TGTGCCAGCAGGACGGGGGGGATCCAGCATTTT.

On this clonotype itself: A read error may account for a junction end that differs from germline. The chain combines TRBV5-1 with TRBJ2-5; 8 nucleotides agree with TRBD2. CDR1 SGHRS and CDR2 YFSETQ come from the germline V gene. There are 17 residues in the CDR3. As DNA, the CDR3 is TGCGCCAGCAGCTTGGGGGATGTCGGGGGGGCCCGAGAGGCCCAGTACTTC. It translates to CASSLGDVGGAREAQYF.